This T cell receptor beta chain was captured by sequencing in a study of OX40 agonist ivuxolimab in advanced cancers. Assay used: immunoSEQ multiplex PCR; TCRdb lists only in-frame clones, some missing. The sample has around 80,000 clones, about four fifths seen once. Systemic immunosuppression or a history of autoimmune disease excluded patients. Blood sampling was done at baseline, cycle 4 day 1, and cycle 7 day 1. Trimming took off 5 bases at V and 5 bases at J, with 12 bases between the two ends. CDR3 length: 13 amino acids. The V gene's germline CDR1 is SEHNR and CDR2 FQNEAQ (reference sequence).

The sample consisted of CD4+ or CD8+ T cells sorted from blood, taken in a trial of the OX40 agonist ivuxolimab. The sequence was obtained from an adult with an advanced solid tumor such as melanoma, head and neck, liver or kidney cancer. This chain uses TRBV7-9 with TRBJ2-5; D might be TRBD2 (6 bases). CDR3 sequence reads: CASSAGRVETQYF. CDR3 DNA sequence: TGTGCCAGCAGCGCGGGACGGGTGGAGACCCAGTACTTC.